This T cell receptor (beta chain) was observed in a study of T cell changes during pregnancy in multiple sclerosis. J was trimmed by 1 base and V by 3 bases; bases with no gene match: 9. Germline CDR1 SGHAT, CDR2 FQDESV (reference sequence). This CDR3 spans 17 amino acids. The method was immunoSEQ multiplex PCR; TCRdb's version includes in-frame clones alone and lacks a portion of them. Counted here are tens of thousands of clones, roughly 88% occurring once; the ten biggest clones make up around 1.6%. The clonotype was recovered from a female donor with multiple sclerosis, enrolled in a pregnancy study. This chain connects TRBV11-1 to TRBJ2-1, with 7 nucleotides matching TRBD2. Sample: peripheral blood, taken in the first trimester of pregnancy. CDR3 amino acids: CASSFRGLADSYNEQFF. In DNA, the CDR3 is TGTGCCAGCAGCTTTAGAGGGCTAGCGGATTCCTACAATGAGCAGTTCTTC.